This entry is about one TCR beta chain. Its specificity is not known. CDR1 and CDR2 (germline): LNHDA, SQIVND (reference sequence). Deletions cut 10 bases from V and 6 bases from J, with 16 bases between. The CDR3 totals 13 residues. One heparinised draw, averaging roughly 110 mL, was taken per donor. These data originate in a study of beta chain features in type 1 diabetes. Every bit of the isolated RNA underwent reverse transcription, so sequencing read expressed TCRB transcripts. The repertoire was sequenced with immunoSEQ multiplex PCR; TCRdb's copy has only in-frame clones and lacks some. The data hold 150,000 to 200,000 clones, with 8.5% to 10% observed a single time. Study-level points and caveats: Fewer insertions but more deletions were seen at VDJ junctions in type 1 diabetes patients. A moderate, significant TCRB CDR3 shortening appeared in type 1 diabetes across four CD4+ subsets.

This TCR was sampled from a woman aged 25 to 45 with type 1 diabetes. Sample: central memory CD4+ T cells from blood. The V call is TRBV19, the J call TRBJ1-5; a possible D gene is TRBD1 (6 bases). This CDR3 reads CATTDRTSQPQHF. The DNA for the CDR3 is TGTGCCACCACAGACAGGACAAGTCAGCCCCAGCATTTT.